Presented here are 25 T cell receptor beta chains from one specimen sequenced in a study of blood T cell repertoires in COVID-19. Here immunoSEQ multiplex PCR was the method, and the copy in TCRdb shows in-frame clones only, minus some. The sample has approximately 62,000 clones, about 81% seen once; the top ten hold 15%. Sequencing input: peripheral blood. The receptors come from a man at least 80 years old with acute or convalescent COVID-19.

This clone has just a few counts. The chain carries TRBV11-3 and TRBJ1-6; perhaps TRBD1 as D (5 bases). Trimming shortened V by 2 bases and J by 6 bases, and 8 bases separated the two germline ends. The CDR3 is 14 residues long. Germline loops: CDR1 SGHNT, CDR2 YENEEA. The CDR3 nucleotides read TGTGCCAGCAGCTTACAGCAGGGTAATTCACCCCTCCACTTT. Protein sequence: CASSLQQGNSPLHF.

This clone showed up just a few times. CDR3: CASSSAGGPNSPLHF. The CDR3 coding sequence is TGTGCCAGCAGCTCCGCAGGGGGCCCAAATTCACCCCTCCACTTT. This rearrangement joins TRBV7-9 to TRBJ1-6; 8 bases fit TRBD1. Germline CDR1 SEHNR, CDR2 FQNEAQ (reference sequence). The V gene end was trimmed by 4 bases and the J gene end by 7 bases; junction bases not matched to a gene: 6. The CDR3 spans 15 residues.

V usage is TRBV13 and J usage is TRBJ2-6; D ambiguous. The V end lost 10 bases, the J end lost 0 bases, and 13 bases lay between the germline ends. The CDR3 loop spans 15 amino acids. CDR1 is PRHDT, CDR2 FYEKMQ, per germline (reference sequence). The CDR3 reads CATAPRSSGANVLTF. The CDR3 DNA reads TGTGCCACCGCGCCCCGTAGCTCTGGGGCCAACGTCCTGACTTTC.

This clone showed up just a few times. This sequence joins TRBV19 and TRBJ1-2; 8 nucleotides align to TRBD1. With V trimmed by 7 bases and J by 2 bases, 6 bases remained unmatched. The CDR3 contains 14 residues. Germline CDR1 and CDR2: LNHDA and SQIVND (reference sequence). CDR3 in amino acids: CASKDREANYGYTF. The CDR3 nucleotides are TGTGCCAGTAAGGACAGGGAGGCCAACTATGGCTACACCTTC.

The chain carries TRBV29-1 and TRBJ1-1, with TRBD1 matching 7 bases. The germline V gene has CDR1 SQVTM and CDR2 ANQGSEA. CDR3 length equals 12 residues. Trimming removed 7 bases from V and 7 bases from J; junction bases left unmatched: 9. CDR3 sequence: CSAIRGVVEAFF. The CDR3 DNA follows: TGCAGCGCGATCAGGGGGGTTGTTGAAGCTTTCTTT.

This clone has a single count. The chain joins TRBV4-1 to TRBJ1-1; 8 positions match TRBD1. Germline CDR1 reads MGHRA; CDR2 reads YSYEKL. Losses at the gene ends were 1 base for V and 3 bases for J; bases not matched to a gene: 10. The CDR3 is made up of 17 amino acids. The CDR3 protein is CASSQGSSGGRYTEAFF. As DNA, the CDR3 is TGCGCCAGCAGCCAAGGGTCGTCAGGGGGCCGATACACTGAAGCTTTCTTT.

The genes are TRBV2 and TRBJ1-5; maybe TRBD1 (5 bases). V was trimmed by 1 base and J by 6 bases, leaving 13 bases between them. CDR1 is SNHLY, CDR2 FYNNEI, per germline. CDR3 length: 15 residues. The CDR3: CASSEEVGQFQPQHF. CDR3 DNA: TGTGCCAGCAGTGAAGAGGTGGGGCAATTTCAGCCCCAGCATTTT.

This chain uses TRBV5-1 with TRBJ2-2, with 9 bases matching TRBD1. Germline trimming cut 1 base from V and 5 bases from J; bases unmatched to any gene: 3. CDR1 is SGHRS, CDR2 YFSETQ, per germline. The CDR3 is 15 amino acids. The CDR3 loop is CASSLPGTGTGELFF. CDR3 DNA: TGCGCCAGCAGCTTGCCCGGGACAGGGACCGGGGAGCTGTTTTTT.

The V and J genes are TRBV6-6 and TRBJ1-2; 7 nucleotides agree with TRBD1. This CDR3 is 13 amino acids long. In germline, CDR1 is MNHNY, CDR2 SVGAGI (reference sequence). V lost 2 bases and J lost 7; bases outside the gene matches: 4. The CDR3 DNA sequence: TGTGCCAGCAGTTACGAGGGGGCAGGTGGCTACACCTTC. Its translation is CASSYEGAGGYTF.

This clone is medium-sized by share. The chain couples TRBV9 to TRBJ1-1, with a weak D call TRBD1 (5 bases). CDR3 length equals 14 residues. From germline, CDR1 is SGDLS and CDR2 YYNGEE. V lost 3 bases and J lost 1, with 10 bases in between. The CDR3 loop reads CASSGGTGNTEAFF. The CDR3, as DNA: TGTGCCAGCAGCGGCGGGACGGGGAACACTGAAGCTTTCTTT. Full variable domain (remainder filled in from reference TRBV9 and TRBJ1-1): DSGVTQTPKHLITATGQRVTLRCSPRSGDLSVYWYQQSLDQGLQFLIQYYNGEERAKGNILERFSAQQFPDLHSELNLSSLELGDSALYFCASSGGTGNTEAFFGQGTRLTVV.

The rearrangement links TRBV19 to TRBJ1-5; the match to TRBD1 covers 8 bases. This CDR3 has 15 residues. The junction had 8 bases not matched to a gene; V was cut back by 4 bases and J by 6 bases. Germline-derived CDR1 and CDR2 are LNHDA and SQIVND (reference sequence). CDR3 loop: CASSRGQGPSQPQHF. The CDR3 DNA follows: TGTGCCAGTAGTAGAGGACAGGGACCGTCTCAGCCCCAGCATTTT.

The V and J genes are TRBV2 and TRBJ1-1; D possibly corresponds to TRBD1 (5 bases). The CDR3 covers 15 residues. The germline V gene encodes CDR1 SNHLY and CDR2 FYNNEI. V was cut by 8 bases and J by 2 bases, with 18 bases left in between. The DNA for the CDR3 is TGTGCCAGCGTGGGGGGTCTTGGGATTAACACTGAAGCTTTCTTT. It encodes CASVGGLGINTEAFF.

This chain uses TRBV7-2 with TRBJ2-1; 8 bases align to TRBD2. Germline values: CDR1 SGHTA, CDR2 FQGNSA. The CDR3 spans 16 residues. Losses at the gene ends were 3 bases for V and 4 bases for J; bases not matched to a gene: 8. CDR3 sequence: CASSFVSGTRYNEQFF. The CDR3 DNA sequence: TGTGCCAGCAGCTTCGTTTCCGGGACTAGATACAATGAGCAGTTCTTC.

V usage is TRBV19 and J usage is TRBJ2-3; 12 bases are a match to TRBD2. The germline V gene has CDR1 LNHDA and CDR2 SQIVND (reference sequence). V shed 10 bases, J shed 6 bases, and the junction held 2 bases outside the gene matches. The CDR3 contains 12 residues. In nucleotides, the CDR3 is TGTGCCACTGGACTAGCGGGGGATACGCAGTATTTT. Translating it yields CATGLAGDTQYF. Using reference TRBV19 and TRBJ2-3 for the parts outside the CDR3, the full variable domain is DGGITQSPKYLFRKEGQNVTLSCEQNLNHDAMYWYRQDPGQGLRLIYYSQIVNDFQKGDIAEGYSVSREKKESFPLTVTSAQKNPTAFYLCATGLAGDTQYFGPGTRLTVL.

The gene calls are TRBV12-3 or TRBV12-4 and TRBJ2-1; D not certain. V was clipped by 3 bases and J by 7 bases, with 10 bases between them. This CDR3 is 13 amino acids long. The CDR3: CASSLPQRNEQFF. In DNA, the CDR3 is TGTGCCAGCAGTTTGCCACAGAGAAATGAGCAGTTCTTC.

The chain uses TRBV24-1 and TRBJ2-7; 9 bases map to TRBD1. The germline CDR1 and CDR2 sequences are KGHDR and SFDVKD. The CDR3 is 13 residues long. Trimming at V came to 7 bases and at J to 1 base, leaving 1 base not matched to a gene. CDR3 protein: CATRDRGSYEQYF. CDR3 sequence (DNA): TGTGCCACCAGGGACAGGGGTTCCTACGAGCAGTACTTC.

The chain couples TRBV7-6 to TRBJ1-2; no firm D call. In germline, CDR1 is SGHVS, CDR2 FNYEAQ. The CDR3 is 13 amino acids. Trimming removed 5 bases at V and 6 bases at J, with 13 bases between. In DNA form, the CDR3 reads TGTGCCAGCAGCAGGAGGGCGACGGATGGCTACACCTTC. The encoded protein is CASSRRATDGYTF.

The chain joins TRBV11-2 to TRBJ1-5; D gene ambiguous. The germline V gene encodes CDR1 SGHAT and CDR2 FQNNGV. The V end lost 0 bases, the J end lost 3 bases, and 15 bases lay between the germline ends. The CDR3 covers 17 residues. The DNA for the CDR3 is TGTGCCAGCAGCTTAGATCCAGAAACCCCATTCAATCAGCCCCAGCATTTT. It codes for CASSLDPETPFNQPQHF.

A single count supports this clone. The V and J genes are TRBV6-5 and TRBJ1-4; 9 nucleotides line up with TRBD1. The germline V gene has CDR1 MNHEY and CDR2 SVGAGI. The trim removed 5 bases at V and 5 bases at J, leaving 6 bases unmatched. The CDR3 runs 15 residues. CDR3 nucleotide sequence: TGTGCCAGCAGTACAACAGGGGGCCTAAATGAAAAACTGTTTTTT. Amino acid sequence: CASSTTGGLNEKLFF.

In its sample, this clone was seen once. The rearrangement uses TRBV5-4 and TRBJ2-5, with 7 bases fitting TRBD2. Trimming removed 3 bases from V and 0 bases from J; junction bases left unmatched: 8. This CDR3 spans 16 amino acids. Germline CDR1 reads SGHNT; CDR2 reads YYREEE (reference sequence). CDR3 DNA: TGTGCCAGCAGCTCGCGGGACTACCGAAACCAAGAGACCCAGTACTTC. Its translation is CASSSRDYRNQETQYF.

The chain combines TRBV30 with TRBJ1-1; D is perhaps TRBD1 (5 bases). Germline assignment: CDR1 GTSNPN and CDR2 SVGIG (reference sequence). The CDR3 runs to 16 residues. Trimming pared 0 bases from V and 9 bases from J, leaving 23 bases between. The CDR3, as DNA: TGTGCCTGGAGTGTACGATTAGGGGCCGGAGTGGAAAAAGCTTTCTTT. This codes for CAWSVRLGAGVEKAFF.

V and J are TRBV28 and TRBJ2-7, with a possible D match to TRBD2 (6 bases). Deletions cut 6 bases from V and 4 bases from J, with 19 bases between. The CDR3 sequence is 15 residues long. Germline CDR1 and CDR2: MDHEN and SYDVKM. CDR3 in amino acids: CASSPRGAGRYEQYF. The CDR3 nucleotides read TGTGCCAGCAGCCCTCGAGGGGCGGGGAGATACGAGCAGTACTTC. Drawing the rest from reference TRBV28 and TRBJ2-7, the complete variable domain is DVKVTQSSRYLVKRTGEKVFLECVQDMDHENMFWYRQDPGLGLRLIYFSYDVKMKEKGDIPEGYSVSREKKERFSLILESASTNQTSMYLCASSPRGAGRYEQYFGPGTRLTVT.

This sequence joins TRBV10-3 and TRBJ2-4; TRBD1 matches 7 bases. Trimming took 3 bases from V and 10 from J; bases not matched to a gene: 12. Germline CDR1 is ENHRY and CDR2 is SYGVKD. This CDR3 has 15 amino acids. The DNA for the CDR3 is TGTGCCATCAGTGACCGGGACAGAGGGTGGGGGATTCAGTACTTC. It specifies CAISDRDRGWGIQYF.

The rearrangement joins TRBV5-6 to TRBJ2-6; D might be TRBD1 (5 bases). The CDR3 covers 13 residues. Trimming took 9 bases from V and 9 from J, leaving 16 bases between them. The germline gives CDR1 SGHDT, CDR2 YYEEEE. CDR3 in amino acids: CATAVRGHNVLTF. In nucleotides, the CDR3 is TGTGCCACGGCAGTCAGAGGACACAACGTCCTGACTTTC.

The count of this clone is one. V usage is TRBV19 and J usage is TRBJ1-4; tentative D call: TRBD1 (6 bases). The CDR3 sequence is 18 residues long. Per germline, CDR1 LNHDA and CDR2 SQIVND (reference sequence). V was clipped by 5 bases and J by 4 bases, with 23 bases between them. The chain's CDR3 is CASSARTDPGFYNEKLFF. The CDR3 DNA reads as TGTGCCAGTAGTGCGAGGACAGATCCAGGATTCTATAATGAAAAACTGTTTTTT.